The rows below give T cell receptor beta chains drawn from one sample of a study of blood T cell repertoires in COVID-19. Clones were read by immunoSEQ multiplex PCR, and TCRdb kept only the in-frame ones, dropping some. The sample carries 190,000 or so clones, around 90% recorded once. The sample was PBMCs or T cells enriched from blood (not recorded which). The source is a man aged 25 to 45 who had recovered from COVID-19. CDR3s include the opening cysteine and the closing phenylalanine or tryptophan. D genes are given only for firm matches. The size entry is marked missing in some rows and otherwise reads once, few, many or a size class.

clone size: NA; V gene: TRBV5-1; J gene: TRBJ1-1; D gene: TRBD1; CDR3 DNA: TGCGCCAGCAGCCCTGTAAAGACAGGGGTTATGACTGAAGCTTTCTTT; CDR3 protein: CASSPVKTGVMTEAFF
clone size: NA; V gene: TRBV6-2/TRBV6-3; J gene: TRBJ2-2; D gene: NA; CDR3 DNA: TGTGCCAGCAGTTTAGGGGCTTTCGGCCCCGGGGAGCTGTTTTTT; CDR3 protein: CASSLGAFGPGELFF
clone size: NA; V gene: TRBV5-1; J gene: TRBJ2-2; D gene: TRBD2; CDR3 DNA: TGCGCCAGCAGCCCGGGACTAGCAGGCACCGGGGAGCTGTTTTTT; CDR3 protein: CASSPGLAGTGELFF
clone size: NA; V gene: TRBV11-2; J gene: TRBJ2-5; D gene: NA; CDR3 DNA: TGTGCCAGCAGCTCCCTTTATGCGGTCCAAGAGACCCAGTACTTC; CDR3 protein: CASSSLYAVQETQYF
clone size: NA; V gene: TRBV24-1; J gene: TRBJ1-5; D gene: NA; CDR3 DNA: TGTGCCACCAGTGATGGGCTGGGTTCGGGCAATCAGCCCCAGCATTTT; CDR3 protein: CATSDGLGSGNQPQHF
clone size: NA; V gene: TRBV2; J gene: TRBJ2-2; D gene: TRBD1; CDR3 DNA: TGTGCCAGCAGATCCGGGACAGGGGCCACCGGGGAGCTGTTTTTT; CDR3 protein: CASRSGTGATGELFF
clone size: once; V gene: TRBV24-1; J gene: TRBJ2-5; D gene: NA; CDR3 DNA: TGTGCCACCAGTAGTCACGTAAGCGAGACCCAGTACTTC; CDR3 protein: CATSSHVSETQYF
clone size: NA; V gene: TRBV5-1; J gene: TRBJ2-3; D gene: NA; CDR3 DNA: TGCGCCAGCAGCACCGTGGGCGGGGATACAGATACGCAGTATTTT; CDR3 protein: CASSTVGGDTDTQYF
clone size: NA; V gene: TRBV5-6; J gene: TRBJ1-1; D gene: NA; CDR3 DNA: TGTGCCAGCAGCTACGACAGGTTACAGACACCAGAAGCTTTCTTT; CDR3 protein: CASSYDRLQTPEAFF
clone size: NA; V gene: TRBV7-8; J gene: TRBJ2-1; D gene: NA; CDR3 DNA: TGTGCCAGCAGCTTAGCGCTCCCAACAAAGTCCTACAATGAGCAGTTCTTC; CDR3 protein: CASSLALPTKSYNEQFF
clone size: NA; V gene: TRBV12-3/TRBV12-4; J gene: TRBJ1-5; D gene: TRBD1; CDR3 DNA: TGTGCCAGTACCGACAGGGATCAGCCCCAGCATTTT; CDR3 protein: CASTDRDQPQHF
clone size: NA; V gene: TRBV2; J gene: TRBJ2-3; D gene: TRBD2; CDR3 DNA: TGTGCCACTCACGGCTCCGGGGGGGATCAAGATACGCAGTATTTT; CDR3 protein: CATHGSGGDQDTQYF
clone size: NA; V gene: TRBV28; J gene: TRBJ2-5; D gene: TRBD1; CDR3 DNA: TGTGCCAGCAGTTTGGGTGGACAGGGGGTACAAGAGACCCAGTACTTC; CDR3 protein: CASSLGGQGVQETQYF
clone size: NA; V gene: TRBV6-2/TRBV6-3; J gene: TRBJ1-6; D gene: TRBD1; CDR3 DNA: TGTGCCAGCAGCCCCGGACAGGGGGTCGTTAATTCACCCCTCCACTTT; CDR3 protein: CASSPGQGVVNSPLHF
clone size: NA; V gene: TRBV5-1; J gene: TRBJ1-1; D gene: NA; CDR3 DNA: TGCGCCAGCATCGGAGGGGCAAACACTGAAGCTTTCTTT; CDR3 protein: CASIGGANTEAFF
clone size: few; V gene: TRBV2; J gene: TRBJ1-2; D gene: TRBD1; CDR3 DNA: TGTGCCACCCAGGGGGCGCGGGGCTACACCTTC; CDR3 protein: CATQGARGYTF
clone size: NA; V gene: TRBV5-5; J gene: TRBJ1-1; D gene: TRBD1; CDR3 DNA: TGTGCCAGCAGCCCGTGGACAGGGAACACTGAAGCTTTCTTT; CDR3 protein: CASSPWTGNTEAFF
clone size: NA; V gene: TRBV5-1; J gene: TRBJ2-3; D gene: NA; CDR3 DNA: TGCGCCAGCAGCTTGCGTCAGGCCACAGATACGCAGTATTTT; CDR3 protein: CASSLRQATDTQYF
clone size: NA; V gene: TRBV27; J gene: TRBJ1-5; D gene: NA; CDR3 DNA: TGTGCCAGCAGTGGCTTATATAGCAATCAGCCCCAGCATTTT; CDR3 protein: CASSGLYSNQPQHF
clone size: NA; V gene: TRBV11-2; J gene: TRBJ2-5; D gene: TRBD2; CDR3 DNA: TGTGCCAGCAGCGATTCCGGGACTAGCGGGAGAGAGACCCAGTACTTC; CDR3 protein: CASSDSGTSGRETQYF
clone size: NA; V gene: TRBV4-1; J gene: TRBJ1-5; D gene: TRBD1; CDR3 DNA: TGCGCCAGCAGCCACCTAGGACAGGGGCAGAATCAGCCCCAGCATTTT; CDR3 protein: CASSHLGQGQNQPQHF
clone size: NA; V gene: TRBV29-1; J gene: TRBJ1-2; D gene: TRBD1; CDR3 DNA: TGCAGCGTTGAGAGTAAACAGGGGGTAGGCTACACCTTC; CDR3 protein: CSVESKQGVGYTF
clone size: NA; V gene: TRBV30; J gene: TRBJ2-1; D gene: NA; CDR3 DNA: TGTGCCTGGATGGGGGGAGTCACCTACAATGAGCAGTTCTTC; CDR3 protein: CAWMGGVTYNEQFF
clone size: NA; V gene: TRBV6-1; J gene: TRBJ1-2; D gene: NA; CDR3 DNA: TGTGCCAGCAGTGAAGCTGGCCTTAACTATGGCTACACCTTC; CDR3 protein: CASSEAGLNYGYTF
clone size: NA; V gene: TRBV9; J gene: TRBJ2-5; D gene: NA; CDR3 DNA: TGTGCCAGCAGCCCCCGGTTTAGTCAAGAGACCCAGTACTTC; CDR3 protein: CASSPRFSQETQYF
clone size: once; V gene: TRBV5-1; J gene: TRBJ2-5; D gene: TRBD1; CDR3 DNA: TGCGCCAGCAGCACCGGACAGGGGGATTTGGAGACCCAGTACTTC; CDR3 protein: CASSTGQGDLETQYF